The present entry profiles one TCR beta chain with its context. Measured with immunoSEQ multiplex PCR; TCRdb has only the in-frame clones, and not every one. The sample lists approximately 51,000 clones; more than 85% were seen once. The data originate from a study of blood T cell repertoires in COVID-19. Material: peripheral blood. The TCR sequence derives from a man aged 40-49 years with active COVID-19.

The CDR3 sequence is CASSLLNVGRGTDTQYF. The DNA of the CDR3 is TGCGCCAGCAGCCTCCTCAACGTCGGACGGGGAACAGATACGCAGTATTTT. This chain links TRBV4-1 with TRBJ2-3; tentative D call: TRBD2 (5 bases). The CDR3 spans 17 residues. The germline V and J ends were trimmed by 4 bases and 3 bases, with 20 bases remaining between them. Per germline, CDR1 MGHRA and CDR2 YSYEKL.